What follows are 4 T cell receptor beta chains derived from one specimen sequenced in a study of graft-versus-host responses after intestinal transplantation. Sequencing used immunoSEQ multiplex PCR; TCRdb keeps in-frame clones, though not all of them. Among 96,000 or so clones listed, approximately 90% were seen once. These receptors' targets are unknown. This specimen consisted of unstimulated CD4+ T cells sorted from spleen or lymph node cells, obtained before intestinal transplant. The receptors come from a human donor who received an intestinal transplant.

The V call is TRBV11-2, the J call TRBJ1-1; D perhaps matches TRBD1 (6 bases). V dropped 6 bases and J dropped 9 bases, with 23 bases sitting between them. Germline CDR1 reads SGHAT; CDR2 reads FQNNGV. The CDR3 spans 15 residues. The DNA for the CDR3 is TGTGCCAGCAGGCCTCCGGGTGACAGGAAAGAAAAAGCTTTCTTT. Translation gives CASRPPGDRKEKAFF.

This chain uses TRBV12-2 with TRBJ2-3; the table names TRBD2, a call not compared with the DNA. TRBV12-2 is annotated as a pseudogene. This CDR3 is 17 amino acids long. Written as DNA, the CDR3 is TGTGCAAGTCGCTTAGCAGAGGTGGGACTAGCGGTTGATACGCAGTATTTT. It is translated as CASRLAEVGLAVDTQYF.

This chain links TRBV19 with TRBJ1-2; a weak D match, TRBD1 (6 bases). The V gene's germline CDR1 is LNHDA and CDR2 SQIVND (reference sequence). Trimming removed 3 bases from V and 4 bases from J, with 21 bases in between. This CDR3 is 17 amino acids long. CDR3 amino acids: CASSISSTAIRGYGYTF. In nucleotides, the CDR3 is TGTGCCAGTAGTATCTCTTCGACAGCCATCAGGGGCTATGGCTACACCTTC.

The V call is TRBV4-2, the J call TRBJ2-7; 13 bases fit TRBD2. The V gene's germline CDR1 is LGHNA and CDR2 YNFKEQ. J was trimmed by 5 bases and V by 2 bases; bases with no gene match: 3. The CDR3 contains 15 residues. The CDR3 region has the DNA TGTGCCAGCAGCCAACCGGGACTAGCGGGAAACGAGCAGTACTTC. This codes for CASSQPGLAGNEQYF.